One T cell receptor beta chain is described in this entry. The sample originates from a study of tumor T cells in aggressive B-cell lymphoma. Germline V gene sequence: CDR1 SNHLY, CDR2 FYNNEI. The CDR3 has 13 amino acids. Trimming removed 0 bases at V and 6 bases at J, with 9 bases between. Clones were sequenced by immunoSEQ multiplex PCR, and TCRdb holds only the in-frame ones, with some missing. The table includes fewer than 4,500 clones, around 95% detected once. The receptor was derived from an adult with diffuse large B cell lymphoma. V usage is TRBV2 and J usage is TRBJ2-7; D is possibly TRBD2 (7 bases). Sequenced input: tumor tissue. The CDR3 nucleotides are TGTGCCAGCAGTGAAGCGCGGGGGCTCGAGCAGTACTTC. This gives the protein CASSEARGLEQYF. Supplemented by reference TRBV2 and TRBJ2-7, the full variable domain reads EPEVTQTPSHQVTQMGQEVILRCVPISNHLYFYWYRQILGQKVEFLVSFYNNEISEKSEIFDDQFSVERPDGSNFTLKIRSTKLEDSAMYFCASSEARGLEQYFGPGTRLTVT.